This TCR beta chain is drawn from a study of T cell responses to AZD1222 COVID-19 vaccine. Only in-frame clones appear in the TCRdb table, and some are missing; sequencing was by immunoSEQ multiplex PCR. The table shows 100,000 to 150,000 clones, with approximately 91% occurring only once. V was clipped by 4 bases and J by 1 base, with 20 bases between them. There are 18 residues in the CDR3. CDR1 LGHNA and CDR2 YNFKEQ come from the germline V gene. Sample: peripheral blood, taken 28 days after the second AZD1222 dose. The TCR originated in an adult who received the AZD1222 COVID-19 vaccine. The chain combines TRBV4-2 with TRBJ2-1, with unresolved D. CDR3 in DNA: TGTGCCAGCAGCCCCACAACGATAGGACGTGGTTCCTACAATGAGCAGTTCTTC. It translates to CASSPTTIGRGSYNEQFF.